A selection of T cell receptor beta chains follows, all from one sample in a study of OX40 agonist ivuxolimab in advanced cancers. TCRdb keeps only in-frame clones here, not all; method: immunoSEQ multiplex PCR. The table shows tens of thousands of clones, with just over 85% occurring only once. The sample consisted of CD4+ or CD8+ T cells sorted from blood, taken in a trial of the OX40 agonist ivuxolimab. The receptors were sampled from an adult with an advanced solid tumor such as melanoma, head and neck, liver or kidney cancer. Both conserved end residues are part of each CDR3. Fields, in order: clone size, D gene, V gene, J gene, CDR3 DNA, CDR3 protein. The D gene is left open where the match is weak. Rows may omit the clone size; those that give it use once, few, many or a size class.

abundance: once
d_gene: -
v_gene: TRBV12-5
j_gene: TRBJ2-7
CDR3nt: TGTGCTAGTGGACTGACACCAACTTACGAGCAGTACTTC
CDR3aa: CASGLTPTYEQYF

abundance: -
d_gene: TRBD2
v_gene: TRBV2
j_gene: TRBJ2-3
CDR3nt: TGTGCCAGCAGCAGAGGACTAGCGGGAGTAAAGGGAGATACGCAGTATTTT
CDR3aa: CASSRGLAGVKGDTQYF

abundance: -
d_gene: TRBD2
v_gene: TRBV11-2
j_gene: TRBJ2-1
CDR3nt: TGTGCCAGCAGCTTAGACGTTAGCGGGACACAGTTCTTC
CDR3aa: CASSLDVSGTQFF

abundance: few
d_gene: -
v_gene: TRBV21-1
j_gene: TRBJ2-1
CDR3nt: TGTGCCAGCAGCAAAGCGACTAGCGGGTTAGACAATGAGCAGTTCTTC
CDR3aa: CASSKATSGLDNEQFF

abundance: once
d_gene: -
v_gene: TRBV28
j_gene: TRBJ2-7
CDR3nt: TGTGCCAGCAGTTTATCCGCTAGCGCTAGCTCCTACGAGCAGTACTTC
CDR3aa: CASSLSASASSYEQYF

abundance: -
d_gene: -
v_gene: TRBV5-3
j_gene: TRBJ1-3
CDR3nt: TGTGCCAGAAGCTCCCAGCCCCTGGACAGAGGAAACACCATATATTTT
CDR3aa: CARSSQPLDRGNTIYF

abundance: -
d_gene: -
v_gene: TRBV19
j_gene: TRBJ1-4
CDR3nt: TGTGCCAGTAGTTTGGGTCTTGGCACTAATGAAAAACTGTTTTTT
CDR3aa: CASSLGLGTNEKLFF

abundance: -
d_gene: TRBD2
v_gene: TRBV10-3
j_gene: TRBJ2-1
CDR3nt: TGTGCCATCAGTGGAGCTAGCGGGAGTAGGAATGAGCAGTTCTTC
CDR3aa: CAISGASGSRNEQFF

abundance: -
d_gene: TRBD1
v_gene: TRBV30
j_gene: TRBJ2-3
CDR3nt: TGTGCCCTAAGACAGGGGGCTGGAGATACGCAGTATTTT
CDR3aa: CALRQGAGDTQYF

abundance: -
d_gene: -
v_gene: TRBV27
j_gene: TRBJ2-4
CDR3nt: TGTGCCAGCAGAGACGACAGGGCCAAAAACATTCAGTACTTC
CDR3aa: CASRDDRAKNIQYF

abundance: -
d_gene: -
v_gene: TRBV18
j_gene: TRBJ1-1
CDR3nt: TGTGCCAGCTCGACGGACCCGGGGGACACTGAAGCTTTCTTT
CDR3aa: CASSTDPGDTEAFF

abundance: -
d_gene: TRBD1
v_gene: TRBV6-1
j_gene: TRBJ2-2
CDR3nt: TGTGCCAGCAGTGGACAGGGGGCCGGGGAGCTGTTTTTT
CDR3aa: CASSGQGAGELFF

abundance: few
d_gene: TRBD2
v_gene: TRBV10-1
j_gene: TRBJ2-7
CDR3nt: TGCGCCAGCAGTGCTAGCGGGAGTTACGAGCAGTACTTC
CDR3aa: CASSASGSYEQYF

abundance: -
d_gene: -
v_gene: TRBV10-3
j_gene: TRBJ2-1
CDR3nt: TGTGCCATCGGAATAATTAGGTTCTTC
CDR3aa: CAIGIIRFF

abundance: -
d_gene: -
v_gene: TRBV30
j_gene: TRBJ2-2
CDR3nt: TGTGCCTTATCCCCCGGGAAGGGCACCGGGGAGCTGTTTTTT
CDR3aa: CALSPGKGTGELFF

abundance: -
d_gene: TRBD2
v_gene: TRBV27
j_gene: TRBJ2-5
CDR3nt: TGTGCCAGCAGTAAGAGACTAGCGGGACACCAAGAGACCCAGTACTTC
CDR3aa: CASSKRLAGHQETQYF

abundance: -
d_gene: TRBD1
v_gene: TRBV5-1
j_gene: TRBJ2-5
CDR3nt: TGCGCCAGCAGCCGACAGGGCCTCACCCAAGAGACCCAGTACTTC
CDR3aa: CASSRQGLTQETQYF

abundance: few
d_gene: TRBD1
v_gene: TRBV15
j_gene: TRBJ2-7
CDR3nt: TGTGCCACCAGCAGAGCTCGTGGGACAGGGATAGACGAGCAGTACTTC
CDR3aa: CATSRARGTGIDEQYF

abundance: -
d_gene: TRBD2
v_gene: TRBV6-5
j_gene: TRBJ2-7
CDR3nt: TGTGCCAGCAGTCCGACTAGCGGGAGTAGAGAGCAGTACTTC
CDR3aa: CASSPTSGSREQYF

abundance: -
d_gene: -
v_gene: TRBV5-6
j_gene: TRBJ1-2
CDR3nt: TGTGCCAGCAGCTTGGGGTCAGCCATAATCCATGGCTACACCTTC
CDR3aa: CASSLGSAIIHGYTF

abundance: -
d_gene: -
v_gene: TRBV2
j_gene: TRBJ1-2
CDR3nt: TGTGCCAGCAGTGACCAGGCCTATGGCTACACCTTC
CDR3aa: CASSDQAYGYTF

abundance: -
d_gene: TRBD2
v_gene: TRBV18
j_gene: TRBJ2-5
CDR3nt: TGTGCCAGCTCACCGAATAGCGGGAGTGAAGAGACCCAGTACTTC
CDR3aa: CASSPNSGSEETQYF

abundance: -
d_gene: -
v_gene: TRBV7-3
j_gene: TRBJ2-2
CDR3nt: TGTGCCAGCAGCTTTTACACCGGGGAGCTGTTTTTT
CDR3aa: CASSFYTGELFF

abundance: -
d_gene: -
v_gene: TRBV15
j_gene: TRBJ2-7
CDR3nt: TGTGCCACCCTTCCGGGGAGCTCCTACGAGCAGTACTTC
CDR3aa: CATLPGSSYEQYF

abundance: -
d_gene: -
v_gene: TRBV5-1
j_gene: TRBJ1-2
CDR3nt: TGCGCCCGCAGCTCTGCCGGGGGGGTCGACTATGGCTACACCTTC
CDR3aa: CARSSAGGVDYGYTF

abundance: -
d_gene: -
v_gene: TRBV19
j_gene: TRBJ1-1
CDR3nt: TGTGCCAGTAGTCCCAACAGGGCGTACACTGAAGCTTTCTTT
CDR3aa: CASSPNRAYTEAFF

abundance: -
d_gene: -
v_gene: TRBV4-2
j_gene: TRBJ2-4
CDR3nt: TGTGCCAGCAGCCAAGATGTCCTAGCGCCATACAAAAACATTCAGTACTTC
CDR3aa: CASSQDVLAPYKNIQYF

abundance: -
d_gene: TRBD2
v_gene: TRBV27
j_gene: TRBJ2-1
CDR3nt: TGTGCCAGCAGTAGACTAGCGGGAGACAATGAGCAGTTCTTC
CDR3aa: CASSRLAGDNEQFF

abundance: -
d_gene: -
v_gene: TRBV5-5
j_gene: TRBJ1-3
CDR3nt: TGTGCCAGCAGCCGTGGCGTAGTCTCTGGAAACACCATATATTTT
CDR3aa: CASSRGVVSGNTIYF

abundance: -
d_gene: -
v_gene: TRBV7-9
j_gene: TRBJ2-2
CDR3nt: TGTGCCAGCAGCACAGGACAGACGAACACCGGGGAGCTGTTTTTT
CDR3aa: CASSTGQTNTGELFF

abundance: -
d_gene: -
v_gene: TRBV7-9
j_gene: TRBJ2-1
CDR3nt: TGTGCCAGCAGGTGGGGGGCGACGGACCATGAGCAGTTCTTC
CDR3aa: CASRWGATDHEQFF

abundance: -
d_gene: -
v_gene: TRBV27
j_gene: TRBJ2-7
CDR3nt: TGTGCCAGCAGTCTTAGATATGAAGGCTCCTACGAGCAGTACTTC
CDR3aa: CASSLRYEGSYEQYF

abundance: once
d_gene: -
v_gene: TRBV6-5
j_gene: TRBJ1-1
CDR3nt: TGTGCCAGCAGTCGAAAGGGACAGAACACTGAAGCTTTCTTT
CDR3aa: CASSRKGQNTEAFF

abundance: -
d_gene: -
v_gene: TRBV12-5
j_gene: TRBJ2-1
CDR3nt: TGTGCTAGTGGTTTGGAAGTGTTCGATGAGCAGTTCTTC
CDR3aa: CASGLEVFDEQFF

abundance: few
d_gene: TRBD1
v_gene: TRBV7-7
j_gene: TRBJ1-1
CDR3nt: TGTGCTAGCAGCCGGGACAGGGACACTGAAGCTTTCTTT
CDR3aa: CASSRDRDTEAFF

abundance: few
d_gene: -
v_gene: TRBV11-2
j_gene: TRBJ2-2
CDR3nt: TGTGCCAGCAGCTACAGTTTTACCGGGGAGCTGTTTTTT
CDR3aa: CASSYSFTGELFF